The source of this T cell receptor beta chain is a study of blood T cell repertoires in COVID-19. As for the study in general: Samples came from the United States, Italy and Spain, spanning acute and convalescent COVID-19. Sample material is recorded as cDNA or gDNA derived from T cells, B-cell-depleted T cells, or PBMCs.

Original processing methods: By means of reference gene primer amplification, nucleated cell counts were estimated. Here immunoSEQ multiplex PCR was the method, and the copy in TCRdb shows in-frame clones only, minus some. V, J and clone size are those of that table, while D and trimming were read from the DNA. This table has 75,000 to 95,000 clones, 72% appearing once. Germline CDR1 reads LGHDT; CDR2 reads YNNKEL (reference sequence). Between the trimmed V and J ends, which lost 0 bases and 5 bases, there was a span of 16 bases. There are 16 residues in the CDR3. This TCR derives from a woman in her sixties or seventies in a cohort sampled during active or convalescent COVID-19. The chain uses TRBV3-1 (or the pseudogene TRBV3-2) and TRBJ1-2, with D unclear. Sequenced material: peripheral blood. The CDR3 bases are TGTGCCAGCAGCCAAGATTACCACAGATTAATATATGGCTACACCTTC. Translating it yields CASSQDYHRLIYGYTF.